The present TCR beta chain was sequenced within a study of CD8+ T cells in alopecia areata. The treatment: oral pan-JAK inhibitor, 5-10 mg twice daily. Alopecia areata patients provided lesional scalp punch biopsies and peripheral blood. PBMC-derived CD4+ and CD8+ T cells were sorted. Notes on the study in general: It was less clear whether patients shared TCRs than it was in mice, possibly because of HLA.

With 6 bases removed from V and 7 bases from J, the gap between germline ends came to 15 bases. This CDR3 comprises 14 residues. Looked up from germline, CDR1 is WNHNN and CDR2 is SYGVQD (reference sequence). Once RNA had been extracted, it was reverse transcribed into cDNA to act as the sequencing template. Method: immunoSEQ multiplex PCR; TCRdb's copy keeps in-frame clones and lacks some. The repertoire holds about 120,000 clones, with under 60% as singletons. Comment on this clone: What it recognizes is unknown.

Material: CD8+ T cells sorted from blood, obtained at week 24, from a patient treated with tofacitinib. The TCR was taken from a human donor with alopecia areata. The chain links TRBV10-1 to TRBJ1-4; D is unclear. The CDR3 DNA sequence: TGCGCCAGCAGCTCGGAACCCTGGGGTGAAAAACTGTTTTTT. Translated: CASSSEPWGEKLFF.